The rows below give T cell receptor beta chains drawn from one sample of a study of CD8 T cells in ankylosing spondylitis. TCRdb independently ran MiXCR on the 5' RACE reads; one entry per CDR3 protein. The sample records roughly 440,000 distinct CDR3 sequences, 17% being singletons. The sequenced sample was blood, either unsorted or a sorted T cell fraction (not recorded which). The source of these receptors is a male donor with ankylosing spondylitis. CDR3s include the opening cysteine and the closing phenylalanine or tryptophan.

TRBV5-1,TRBJ1-4,CASSLAFGREKLFF
TRBV5-1,TRBJ1-4,CASSLSRGSANEKLFF
TRBV20-1,TRBJ2-7,CSARADRGHEQYF
TRBV6-6,TRBJ2-3,CASSVRVADTQYF
TRBV19,TRBJ1-5,CASSWTGFGNQPQHF
TRBV11-2,TRBJ1-5,CASSFRDHQPQHF
TRBV20-1,TRBJ2-5,CSVWDRSRETQYF
TRBV18,TRBJ1-4,CASSPLGPNEKLFF
TRBV20-1,TRBJ1-1,CSARSLRGGDTEAFF
TRBV5-1,TRBJ1-2,CASSSTSQLGQDYGYTF
TRBV19,TRBJ2-7,CASREGFLSYEQYF
TRBV7-8,TRBJ1-2,CASSSWAARGRAGGYTF
TRBV20-1,TRBJ2-1,CSARSIRSNNEQFF
TRBV4-3,TRBJ1-1,CASSLRADKPEAFF
TRBV5-1,TRBJ2-1,CASSLGAGLIYNEQFF
TRBV7-9,TRBJ2-7,CASSPSPGPSTYEQYF
TRBV20-1,TRBJ2-5,CSAKRGAGGETQYF
TRBV9,TRBJ2-3,CASSVERDTQYF
TRBV4-1,TRBJ1-2,CASSQLSPRDYGYTF
TRBV11-1,TRBJ2-3,CASSLAGGTGNFPDTQYF
TRBV11-2,TRBJ2-5,CASSLDAGQETQYF
TRBV11-2,TRBJ2-2,CASSLGGLNTGEMFF
TRBV14,TRBJ2-2,CASSPHPGLAGGPNTGELFF
TRBV12-3/TRBV12-4,TRBJ2-7,CASSLGGSSYEQYF